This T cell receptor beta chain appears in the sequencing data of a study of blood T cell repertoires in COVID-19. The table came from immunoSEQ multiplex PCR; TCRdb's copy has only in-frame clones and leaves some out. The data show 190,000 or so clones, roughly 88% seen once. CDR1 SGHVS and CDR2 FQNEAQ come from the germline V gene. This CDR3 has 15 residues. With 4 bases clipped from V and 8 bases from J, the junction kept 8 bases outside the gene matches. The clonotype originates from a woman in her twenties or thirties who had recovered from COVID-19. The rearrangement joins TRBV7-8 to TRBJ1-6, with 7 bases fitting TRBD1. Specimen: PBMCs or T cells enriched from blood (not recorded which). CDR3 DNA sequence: TGTGCCAGCAGCTACAACAGGGGTGGGGATTCACCCCTCCACTTT. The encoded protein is CASSYNRGGDSPLHF. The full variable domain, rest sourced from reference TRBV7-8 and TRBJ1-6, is GAGVSQSPRYKVAKRGQDVALRCDPISGHVSLFWYQQALGQGPEFLTYFQNEAQLDKSGLPSDRFFAERPEGSVSTLKIQRTQQEDSAVYLCASSYNRGGDSPLHFGNGTRLTVT.